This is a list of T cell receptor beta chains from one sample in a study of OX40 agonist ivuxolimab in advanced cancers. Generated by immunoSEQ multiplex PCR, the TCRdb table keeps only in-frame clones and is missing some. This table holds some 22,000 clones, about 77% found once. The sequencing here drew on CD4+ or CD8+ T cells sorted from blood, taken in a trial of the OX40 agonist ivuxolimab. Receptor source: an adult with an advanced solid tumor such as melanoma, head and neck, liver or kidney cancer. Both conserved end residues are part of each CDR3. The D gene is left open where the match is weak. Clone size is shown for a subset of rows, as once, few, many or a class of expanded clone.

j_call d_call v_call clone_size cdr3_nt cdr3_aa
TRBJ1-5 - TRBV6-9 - TGTGCCAGCAGTTATTTTGCGGAGGATCAGCCCCAGCATTTT CASSYFAEDQPQHF
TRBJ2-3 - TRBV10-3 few TGTGCCATCAGTGAGTCGGGCGGTAAGAGCACAGATACGCAGTATTTT CAISESGGKSTDTQYF
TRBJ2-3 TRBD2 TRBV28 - TGTGCCAGCAGTTTAAGGTCTAGCGGGACCTACACAGATACGCAGTATTTT CASSLRSSGTYTDTQYF
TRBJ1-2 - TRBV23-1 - TGCGCCAGCAGAGGACGGGGGGCTAACTATGGCTACACCTTC CASRGRGANYGYTF
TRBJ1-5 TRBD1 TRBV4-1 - TGCGCCAGCAGCGATGGGACAGAATATAGCAATCAGCCCCAGCATTTT CASSDGTEYSNQPQHF
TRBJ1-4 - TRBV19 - TGTGCCAGTAGTAACAGGGCGGTAACTGAAAAACTGTTTTTT CASSNRAVTEKLFF
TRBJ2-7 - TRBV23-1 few TGCGCCAGCAGTCACCTAGGGAAACAGGGTAGGGAGAAGACCGAGCAGTACTTC CASSHLGKQGREKTEQYF
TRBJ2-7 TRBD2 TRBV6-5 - TGTGCCAGCAGAAGGACGGGAGGATACGAGCAGTACTTC CASRRTGGYEQYF
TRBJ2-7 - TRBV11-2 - TGTGCCAGCAGCCTCAGACTAGTCGAGCAGTACTTC CASSLRLVEQYF
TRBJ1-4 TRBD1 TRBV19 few TGTGCCAGTAGTACGGGACAGGCCCACCCAATGGAAAAACTGTTTTTT CASSTGQAHPMEKLFF
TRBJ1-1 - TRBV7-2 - TGTGCCAGCAGCTACGGACGGGGCACTGAAGCTTTCTTT CASSYGRGTEAFF
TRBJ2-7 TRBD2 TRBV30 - TGTGCCTACTTAGCGGGAGGGCCTTCCTACGAGCAGTACTTC CAYLAGGPSYEQYF
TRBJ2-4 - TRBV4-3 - TGCGCCAGCAGCCAGCAACAGGGAATCAAAAACATTCAGTACTTC CASSQQQGIKNIQYF
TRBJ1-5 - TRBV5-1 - TGCGCCAGCAGCGCGGACAATAGCAATCAGCCCCAGCATTTT CASSADNSNQPQHF
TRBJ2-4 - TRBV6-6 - TGTGCCAGCAGTTTCGCACAGAGCCTAGCCAAAAACATTCAGTACTTC CASSFAQSLAKNIQYF
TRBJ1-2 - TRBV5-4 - TGTGCCAGCAGCTTGGCAAAAGTTGGCTACACCTTC CASSLAKVGYTF
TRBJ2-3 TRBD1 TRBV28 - TGTGCCAGCAGCCTGGACAGGGGGCGCGCCACAGATACGCAGTATTTT CASSLDRGRATDTQYF
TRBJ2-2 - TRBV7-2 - TGTGCCAGCAGCTTTCAGGGGTCCAGGACCGGGGAGCTGTTTTTT CASSFQGSRTGELFF
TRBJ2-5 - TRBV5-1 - TGCGCCAGCAGCTTGGGACAGCTACAAGAGACCCAGTACTTC CASSLGQLQETQYF
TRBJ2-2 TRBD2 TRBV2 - TGTGCCAGCAACCTAGCGGGAGTCACCGGGGAGCTGTTTTTT CASNLAGVTGELFF
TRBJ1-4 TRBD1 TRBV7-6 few TGTGCCAGCAGCTTAGAAGGTCCAGGGGGCGAGCAAAAACTGTTTTTT CASSLEGPGGEQKLFF
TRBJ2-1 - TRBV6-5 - TGTGCCAGCGGCCAGACGTTCACTCACAATGAGCAGTTCTTC CASGQTFTHNEQFF